The next 20 T cell receptor beta chains were all read from a single sample in a study of blood T cell repertoires in COVID-19. The protocol was immunoSEQ multiplex PCR, while the TCRdb copy is restricted to in-frame clones and leaves out a portion. There are tens of thousands of clones in the sample; 80% to 90% occur only once, and around 13% lies in the top ten. Material for sequencing was peripheral blood. These receptors were taken from a man between 65 and 85 years old with acute or convalescent COVID-19.

The V gene is TRBV15, the J gene TRBJ2-6, with 9 bases that match TRBD1. With 0 bases clipped from V and 0 bases from J, the junction kept 9 bases outside the gene matches. The germline gives CDR1 LNHNV, CDR2 YYDKDF (reference sequence). This CDR3 region has 20 residues. CDR3 nucleotides: TGTGCCACCAGCAGAGATAGACAGGGGGTGGGGTCCTCTGGGGCCAACGTCCTGACTTTC. It is translated as CATSRDRQGVGSSGANVLTF.

This chain uses TRBV12-5 with TRBJ2-5; TRBD2 agrees at 7 bases. The J segment lost 4 bases and the V segment lost 1 base, leaving 12 bases of the junction unmatched. From germline, CDR1 is LGHNT and CDR2 FRNRAP. CDR3 size: 17 residues. CDR3 nucleotide sequence: TGTGCTAGTGGTTTGGCCCCGACTAGCTGGGTAAGAGAGACCCAGTACTTC. Its protein product is CASGLAPTSWVRETQYF.

This clone was detected once. The chain has TRBV15 and TRBJ2-5; D possibly corresponds to TRBD1 (5 bases). The CDR3 extends over 15 amino acids. Deletions cut 2 bases from V and 5 bases from J, with 15 bases between. CDR1 and CDR2 (germline): LNHNV, YYDKDF (reference sequence). The CDR3 DNA sequence: TGTGCCACCAGCAGAAAGACAGTTTTTGGGGAGACCCAGTACTTC. Residues: CATSRKTVFGETQYF.

The gene calls are TRBV29-1 and TRBJ2-7; 14 bases line up with TRBD2. The CDR3 totals 13 residues. Germline CDR1 SQVTM, CDR2 ANQGSEA. V dropped 7 bases and J dropped 2; count of bases not matched to a gene: 1. The CDR3 protein is CSGLAGGTYEQYF. The CDR3 bases are TGCAGCGGACTAGCGGGAGGGACCTACGAGCAGTACTTC.

This rearrangement joins TRBV6-5 to TRBJ1-2; 7 bases fit TRBD1. The CDR3 loop spans 14 amino acids. Germline V CDR1 and CDR2: MNHEY, SVGAGI. The V and J ends lost 6 bases and 3 bases, in that order; junction bases with no gene match: 7. CDR3 in amino acids: CASRKTGWDYGYTF. CDR3 coding DNA: TGTGCCAGCAGGAAGACAGGGTGGGACTATGGCTACACCTTC.

The chain is built from TRBV20-1 and TRBJ2-7; D may be TRBD2 (7 bases). This CDR3 has 15 residues. CDR1 DFQATT and CDR2 SNEGSKA come from the germline V gene (reference sequence). The V end lost 3 bases, the J end lost 5 bases, and 20 bases lay between the germline ends. CDR3 amino acids: CSASLTGWLADEQYF. The CDR3 bases are TGCAGTGCTAGTTTAACAGGGTGGCTAGCGGACGAGCAGTACTTC.

This chain connects TRBV7-9 to TRBJ2-1, with TRBD2 matching over 8 bases. The CDR3 sequence is 17 residues long. Germline V gene sequence: CDR1 SEHNR, CDR2 FQNEAQ (reference sequence). The V gene end was trimmed by 5 bases and the J gene end by 2 bases; junction bases not matched to a gene: 11. For the CDR3, the DNA is TGTGCCAGCAGCCCTCAAGCGGGAGCTCGGACCTACAATGAGCAGTTCTTC. Its translation: CASSPQAGARTYNEQFF. The full variable domain, rest sourced from reference TRBV7-9 and TRBJ2-1, is DTGVSQNPRHKITKRGQNVTFRCDPISEHNRLYWYRQTLGQGPEFLTYFQNEAQLEKSRLLSDRFSAERPKGSFSTLEIQRTEQGDSAMYLCASSPQAGARTYNEQFFGPGTRLTVL.

The V and J genes are TRBV2 and TRBJ2-7; D is uncertain. Trimming pared 6 bases from V and 6 bases from J, leaving 12 bases between. Germline-derived CDR1 and CDR2 are SNHLY and FYNNEI. The CDR3 is 12 residues long. The CDR3 nucleotides are TGTGCCAGCAGCGCTGGATCGGGCGAGCAGTACGTC. The encoded protein is CASSAGSGEQYV.

The CDR3 region has the DNA TGTGCCAGCAGCTTATCCCCAGGGTACAATGAGCAGTTCTTC. This codes for CASSLSPGYNEQFF. This chain connects TRBV7-8 to TRBJ2-1; D is perhaps TRBD1 (5 bases). The CDR3 runs 14 residues. Germline V lookup: CDR1 SGHVS, CDR2 FQNEAQ. With 2 bases removed from V and 4 bases from J, the gap between germline ends came to 9 bases.

This sequence joins TRBV5-1 and TRBJ2-2; D is possibly TRBD2 (6 bases). The CDR3 is 15 amino acids. The V and J ends lost 2 bases and 0 bases respectively, with 8 bases between them. In germline, CDR1 is SGHRS, CDR2 YFSETQ. The CDR3 nucleotides read TGCGCCAGCAGCTTTGGGGGGACGAACACCGGGGAGCTGTTTTTT. Protein: CASSFGGTNTGELFF.

The rearrangement joins TRBV18 to TRBJ2-7; tentatively, D is TRBD1 (6 bases). V was shortened by 2 bases and J by 2 bases, with 10 bases between the two germline ends. The CDR3 consists of 14 residues. Germline CDR1 is KGHSH and CDR2 is LQKENI. In DNA, the CDR3 is TGTGCCAGCTCACCAACCGGGGACACCTACGAGCAGTACTTC. It encodes CASSPTGDTYEQYF. Combining the CDR3 with reference TRBV18 and TRBJ2-7 gives the whole variable domain NAGVMQNPRHLVRRRGQEARLRCSPMKGHSHVYWYRQLPEEGLKFMVYLQKENIIDESGMPKERFSAEFPKEGPSILRIQQVVRGDSAAYFCASSPTGDTYEQYFGPGTRLTVT.

This clone was detected only once. The chain carries TRBV5-1 and TRBJ1-4, with D perhaps TRBD1 (6 bases). V was shortened by 3 bases and J by 4 bases, with 10 bases between the two germline ends. Germline V gene sequence: CDR1 SGHRS, CDR2 YFSETQ. The CDR3 is 14 amino acids. The CDR3 sequence: CASSSGTNNEKLFF. In DNA, the CDR3 is TGCGCCAGCAGCTCCGGGACAAATAATGAAAAACTGTTTTTT.

The chain employs TRBV27 and TRBJ2-7, with TRBD2 matching over 11 bases. From germline, CDR1 is MNHEY and CDR2 SMNVEV (reference sequence). Trimming removed 6 bases from V and 1 base from J; junction bases left unmatched: 2. CDR3 length: 14 residues. The CDR3 coding sequence is TGTGCCAGCAGGCGGACTAGCGGGTCCTACGAGCAGTACTTC. Translating it yields CASRRTSGSYEQYF.

The J gene is TRBJ2-7, the V gene TRBV6-5, with 7 bases fitting TRBD1. This CDR3 has 15 amino acids. The V gene's germline CDR1 is MNHEY and CDR2 SVGAGI. Trimming removed 5 bases from V and 1 base from J; junction bases left unmatched: 8. For the CDR3, the DNA is TGTGCCAGCAGTCCCCAACCGACAGGGTCCTACGAGCAGTACTTC. This encodes CASSPQPTGSYEQYF.

The chain joins TRBV29-1 to TRBJ1-3; D is possibly TRBD1 (6 bases). In germline, CDR1 is SQVTM, CDR2 ANQGSEA. V dropped 6 bases and J dropped 0 bases, with 12 bases sitting between them. The CDR3 covers 14 residues. CDR3 in DNA: TGCAGCGTGGAACAGGGATACTCTGGAAACACCATATATTTT. This sequence encodes CSVEQGYSGNTIYF.

This rearrangement joins TRBV24-1 to TRBJ2-5, with D perhaps matching TRBD1 (6 bases). The CDR3 loop spans 15 amino acids. Germline V lookup: CDR1 KGHDR, CDR2 SFDVKD. V was trimmed by 3 bases and J by 5 bases, leaving 15 bases between them. CDR3 in amino acids: CATSDPVTGSETQYF. Written as DNA, the CDR3 is TGTGCCACCAGTGATCCCGTCACAGGGTCGGAGACCCAGTACTTC.

This chain connects TRBV18 to TRBJ2-3; 7 bases agree with TRBD2. Trimming at V came to 3 bases and at J to 4 bases, leaving 7 bases not matched to a gene. This CDR3 spans 15 amino acids. Per the germline V gene, CDR1 is KGHSH and CDR2 is LQKENI. The CDR3 sequence is CASSPSTSAADTQYF. CDR3 in DNA: TGTGCCAGCTCACCGTCAACTAGCGCCGCAGATACGCAGTATTTT.

The V and J genes are TRBV12-5 and TRBJ2-3; 11 bases align to TRBD2. The CDR3 spans 16 residues. Trimming at V came to 4 bases and at J to 2 bases, leaving 5 bases not matched to a gene. From germline, CDR1 is LGHNT and CDR2 FRNRAP. CDR3 protein: CASGWTSGPYTDTQYF. For the CDR3, the DNA is TGTGCTAGTGGTTGGACTAGCGGGCCGTACACAGATACGCAGTATTTT.

The rearrangement links TRBV2 to TRBJ2-3; possibly TRBD2 for D (6 bases). This CDR3 is built from 14 residues. Germline-derived CDR1 and CDR2 are SNHLY and FYNNEI. V was shortened by 6 bases and J by 0 bases, with 10 bases between the two germline ends. CDR3 DNA sequence: TGTGCCAGCAGACCGGGACTTAGCACAGATACGCAGTATTTT. It encodes CASRPGLSTDTQYF. Full variable domain (rest looked up from reference TRBV2 and TRBJ2-3): EPEVTQTPSHQVTQMGQEVILRCVPISNHLYFYWYRQILGQKVEFLVSFYNNEISEKSEIFDDQFSVERPDGSNFTLKIRSTKLEDSAMYFCASRPGLSTDTQYFGPGTRLTVL.

The rearrangement uses TRBV28 and TRBJ2-7, with 7 bases lining up with TRBD2. The germline gives CDR1 MDHEN, CDR2 SYDVKM. J gave up 2 bases and V 0 bases, and 1 base lay outside the gene matches. The CDR3 spans 14 residues. The CDR3: CASSLWGGTYEQYF. The CDR3 region has the DNA TGTGCCAGCAGTTTATGGGGAGGGACCTACGAGCAGTACTTC.